This T cell receptor (beta chain) was identified in a study of T cells in tuberculosis. Whole-study findings and limits: Active tuberculosis patients had shorter CDR3-alpha; the beta difference was nonsignificant.

With respect to this clone: Its antigen is not known.

Time point meaning: new active TB diagnosis, blood taken before or within 7 days of starting treatment. Data came from immunoSEQ multiplex PCR; TCRdb stores just in-frame clones and leaves some out. The data contain under 40,000 clones, 86% of them singletons. Germline assignment: CDR1 SGHRS and CDR2 YFSETQ. The CDR3 runs to 16 residues. Trimming removed 0 bases at V and 7 bases at J, with 17 bases between. The origin of this receptor is an adult with tuberculosis. The sequencing here drew on PBMCs, taken at tuberculosis diagnosis. V is TRBV5-1 and J is TRBJ1-5, with D perhaps TRBD1 (6 bases). Here the CDR3 reads CASSLGTGNGVQPQHF. CDR3 nucleotides: TGCGCCAGCAGCTTGGGAACAGGGAATGGGGTCCAGCCCCAGCATTTT.